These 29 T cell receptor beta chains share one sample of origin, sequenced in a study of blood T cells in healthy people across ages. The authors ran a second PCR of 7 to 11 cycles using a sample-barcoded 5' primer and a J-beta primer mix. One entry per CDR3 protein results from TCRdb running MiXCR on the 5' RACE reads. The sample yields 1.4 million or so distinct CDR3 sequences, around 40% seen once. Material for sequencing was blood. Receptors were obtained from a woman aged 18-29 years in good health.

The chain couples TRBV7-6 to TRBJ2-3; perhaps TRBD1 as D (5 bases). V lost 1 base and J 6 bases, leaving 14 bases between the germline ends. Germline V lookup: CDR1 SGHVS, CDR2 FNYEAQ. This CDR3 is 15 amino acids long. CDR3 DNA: TGTGCCAGCAGCTTAGAGCCTAGGGGCATGGATACGCAGTATTTT. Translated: CASSLEPRGMDTQYF. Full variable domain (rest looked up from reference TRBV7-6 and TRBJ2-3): GAGVSQSPRYKVTKRGQDVALRCDPISGHVSLYWYRQALGQGPEFLTYFNYEAQQDKSGLPNDRFSAERPEGSISTLTIQRTEQRDSAMYRCASSLEPRGMDTQYFGPGTRLTVL.

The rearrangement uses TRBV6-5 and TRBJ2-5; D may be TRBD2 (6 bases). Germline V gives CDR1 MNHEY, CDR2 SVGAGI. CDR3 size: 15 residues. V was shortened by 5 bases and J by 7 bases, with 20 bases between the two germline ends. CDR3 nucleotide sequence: TGTGCCAGCAGTCCGCCGGGGACTGGATATGGGACCCAGTACTTC. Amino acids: CASSPPGTGYGTQYF.

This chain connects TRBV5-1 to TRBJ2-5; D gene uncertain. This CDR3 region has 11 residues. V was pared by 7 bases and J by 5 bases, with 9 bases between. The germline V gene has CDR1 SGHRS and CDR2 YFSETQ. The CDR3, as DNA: TGCGCCAGCGGAACAGCGGAGACCCAGTACTTC. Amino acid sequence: CASGTAETQYF.

CDR3 sequence: CASSFYAGYSSYEQYF. CDR3 nucleotides: TGTGCCAGCAGCTTTTATGCCGGATACAGCTCCTACGAGCAGTACTTC. The V and J genes are TRBV5-6 and TRBJ2-7; no definite D call. V dropped 2 bases and J dropped 0 bases, with 15 bases sitting between them. Germline V gene lookup returns CDR1 SGHDT and CDR2 YYEEEE. This CDR3 is built from 16 residues.

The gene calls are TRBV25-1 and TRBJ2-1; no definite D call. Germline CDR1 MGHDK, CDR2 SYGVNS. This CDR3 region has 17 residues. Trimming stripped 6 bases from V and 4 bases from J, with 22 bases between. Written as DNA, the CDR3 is TGTGCCAGCAGGGGCCACACCTCCCAGGCGGTTTACAATGAGCAGTTCTTC. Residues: CASRGHTSQAVYNEQFF.

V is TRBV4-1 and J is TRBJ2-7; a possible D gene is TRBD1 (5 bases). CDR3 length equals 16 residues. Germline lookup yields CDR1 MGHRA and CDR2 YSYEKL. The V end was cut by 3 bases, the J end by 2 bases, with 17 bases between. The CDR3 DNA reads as TGCGCCAGCAGCCAGTTACAGGAAAAAGAGGCCTACGAGCAGTACTTC. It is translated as CASSQLQEKEAYEQYF.

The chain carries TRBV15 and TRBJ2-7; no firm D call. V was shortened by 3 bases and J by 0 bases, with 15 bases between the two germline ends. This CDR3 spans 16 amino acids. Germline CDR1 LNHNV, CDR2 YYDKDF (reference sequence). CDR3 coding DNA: TGTGCCACCAGCAGGTTTGGGCCCGGTGGCTCCTACGAGCAGTACTTC. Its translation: CATSRFGPGGSYEQYF.

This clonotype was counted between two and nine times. The CDR3 coding sequence is TGTGCCAGCACTACCCCCGAGAGGGTAGAGACCCAGTACTTC. Its protein product is CASTTPERVETQYF. This chain links TRBV25-1 with TRBJ2-5; the D gene is possibly TRBD2 (5 bases). Germline V gene lookup returns CDR1 MGHDK and CDR2 SYGVNS. The CDR3 length is 14 residues. Trimming removed 7 bases at V and 4 bases at J, with 16 bases between.

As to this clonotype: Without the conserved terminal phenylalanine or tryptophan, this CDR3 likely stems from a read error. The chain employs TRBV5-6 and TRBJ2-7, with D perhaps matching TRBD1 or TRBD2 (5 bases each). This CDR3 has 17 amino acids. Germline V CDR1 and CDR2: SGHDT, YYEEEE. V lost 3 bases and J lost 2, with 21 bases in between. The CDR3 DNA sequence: TGTGCCAGCAGCTCCGTCAATTTCTACCGGGGCGCCTACGAGCAGTACTTA. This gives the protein CASSSVNFYRGAYEQYL.

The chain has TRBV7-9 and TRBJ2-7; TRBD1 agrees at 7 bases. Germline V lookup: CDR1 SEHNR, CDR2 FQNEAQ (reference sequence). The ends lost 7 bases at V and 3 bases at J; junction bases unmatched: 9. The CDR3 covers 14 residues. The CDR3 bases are TGTGCCAGCACCCCGGGGACAGATTTCTACGAGCAGTACTTC. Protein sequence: CASTPGTDFYEQYF.

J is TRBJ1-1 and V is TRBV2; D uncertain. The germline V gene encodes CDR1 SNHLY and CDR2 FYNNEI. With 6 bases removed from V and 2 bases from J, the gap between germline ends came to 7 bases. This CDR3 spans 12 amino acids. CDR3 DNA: TGTGCCAGCAGAGGCATTAACACTGAAGCTTTCTTT. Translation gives CASRGINTEAFF.

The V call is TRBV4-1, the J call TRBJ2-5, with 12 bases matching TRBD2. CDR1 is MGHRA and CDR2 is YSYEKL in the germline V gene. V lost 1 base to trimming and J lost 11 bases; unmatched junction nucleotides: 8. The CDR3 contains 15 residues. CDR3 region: CASSQGTSGVIEQYF. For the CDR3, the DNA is TGCGCCAGCAGCCAAGGGACTAGCGGGGTCATAGAGCAGTACTTC.

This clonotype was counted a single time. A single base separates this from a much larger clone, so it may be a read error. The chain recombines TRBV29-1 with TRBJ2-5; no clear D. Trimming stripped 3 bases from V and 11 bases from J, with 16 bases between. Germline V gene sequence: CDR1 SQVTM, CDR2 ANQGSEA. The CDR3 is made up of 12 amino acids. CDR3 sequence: CSVDPGANEQYF. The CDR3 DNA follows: TGCAGCGTTGATCCCGGCGCCAATGAGCAGTACTTC. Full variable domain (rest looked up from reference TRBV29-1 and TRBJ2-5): SAVISQKPSRDICQRGTSLTIQCQVDSQVTMMFWYRQQPGQSLTLIATANQGSEATYESGFVIDKFPISRPNLTFSTLTVSNMSPEDSSIYLCSVDPGANEQYFGPGTRLLVL.

CDR3 DNA sequence: TGTGCCAGCAGCCATTGGCTAGCGGGATCCAATGAGCAGTTCTTC. This codes for CASSHWLAGSNEQFF. The chain joins TRBV3-1 to TRBJ2-1, with 9 bases that match TRBD2. The CDR3 covers 15 residues. V was clipped by 3 bases and J by 6 bases; unmatched bases: 6. Germline-derived CDR1 and CDR2 are LGHDT and YNNKEL (reference sequence).

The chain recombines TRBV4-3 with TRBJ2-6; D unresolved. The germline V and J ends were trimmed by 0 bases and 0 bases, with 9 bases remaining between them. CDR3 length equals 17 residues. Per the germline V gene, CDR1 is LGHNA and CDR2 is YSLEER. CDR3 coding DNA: TGCGCCAGCAGCCAAGAGTTAGAGAACTCTGGGGCCAACGTCCTGACTTTC. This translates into CASSQELENSGANVLTF.

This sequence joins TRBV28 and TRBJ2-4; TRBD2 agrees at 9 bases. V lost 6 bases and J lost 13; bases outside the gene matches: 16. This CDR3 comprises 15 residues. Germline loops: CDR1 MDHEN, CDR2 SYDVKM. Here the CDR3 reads CASRSIGLALNEQYF. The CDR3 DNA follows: TGTGCCAGCAGATCTATCGGACTAGCGCTGAATGAGCAGTACTTC. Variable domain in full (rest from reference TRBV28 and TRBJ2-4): DVKVTQSSRYLVKRTGEKVFLECVQDMDHENMFWYRQDPGLGLRLIYFSYDVKMKEKGDIPEGYSVSREKKERFSLILESASTNQTSMYLCASRSIGLALNEQYFGAGTRLSVL.

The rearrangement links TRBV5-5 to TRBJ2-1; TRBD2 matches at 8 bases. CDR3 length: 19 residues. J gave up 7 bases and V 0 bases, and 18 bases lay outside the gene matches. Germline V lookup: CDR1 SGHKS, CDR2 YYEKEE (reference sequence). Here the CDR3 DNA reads TGTGCCAGCAGCTTGGCGGGAGGGGGATCACAGCTTGTTACAAATGAGCAGTTCTTC. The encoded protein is CASSLAGGGSQLVTNEQFF. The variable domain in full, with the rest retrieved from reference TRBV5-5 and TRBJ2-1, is DAGVTQSPTHLIKTRGQQVTLRCSPISGHKSVSWYQQVLGQGPQFIFQYYEKEERGRGNFPDRFSARQFPNYSSELNVNALLLGDSALYLCASSLAGGGSQLVTNEQFFGPGTRLTVL.

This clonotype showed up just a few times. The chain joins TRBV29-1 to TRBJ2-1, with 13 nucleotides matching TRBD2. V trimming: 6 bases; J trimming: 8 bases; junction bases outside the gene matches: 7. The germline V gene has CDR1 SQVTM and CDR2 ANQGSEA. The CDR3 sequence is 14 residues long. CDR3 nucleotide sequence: TGCAGCGTGACCGGACTAGCGGGAGTCCATGAGCAGTTCTTC. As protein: CSVTGLAGVHEQFF.

CDR3 coding DNA: TGTGCCAGCAGCGTAGATCGGGCTAGCGGGATCACAGATACGCAGTATTTT. Translating it yields CASSVDRASGITDTQYF. The chain employs TRBV9 and TRBJ2-3, with 9 bases lining up with TRBD2. After removal of 0 bases from V and 2 bases from J, the junction contained 7 bases not matched to a gene. Looked up from germline, CDR1 is SGDLS and CDR2 is YYNGEE. The CDR3 has 17 residues.

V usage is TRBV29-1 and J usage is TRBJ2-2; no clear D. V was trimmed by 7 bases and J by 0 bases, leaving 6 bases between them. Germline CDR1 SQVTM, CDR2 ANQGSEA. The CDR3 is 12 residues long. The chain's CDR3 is CSAASNTGELFF. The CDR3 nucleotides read TGCAGCGCGGCATCGAACACCGGGGAGCTGTTTTTT.

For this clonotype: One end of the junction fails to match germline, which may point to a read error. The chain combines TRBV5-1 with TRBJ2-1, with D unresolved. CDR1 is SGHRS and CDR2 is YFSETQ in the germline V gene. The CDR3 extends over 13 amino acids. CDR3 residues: CAGSPESYNEQFF. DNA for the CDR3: TGCGCCGGCAGCCCCGAATCCTACAATGAGCAGTTCTTC.

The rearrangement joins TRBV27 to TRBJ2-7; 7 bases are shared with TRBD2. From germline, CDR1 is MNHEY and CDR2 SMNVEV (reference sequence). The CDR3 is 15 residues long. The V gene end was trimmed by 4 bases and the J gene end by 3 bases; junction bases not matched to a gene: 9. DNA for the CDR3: TGTGCCAGCAGTTCCTCTGGGACTACCTACTACGAGCAGTACTTC. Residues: CASSSSGTTYYEQYF.

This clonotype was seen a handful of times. Written as DNA, the CDR3 is TGCGCCAGCAGCCAAGACCGCACCCCGGGACTAGCGTTCGAGCAGTTCTTC. The encoded protein is CASSQDRTPGLAFEQFF. The rearrangement joins TRBV4-3 to TRBJ2-1; TRBD2 matches at 10 bases. V was pared by 0 bases and J by 10 bases, with 12 bases of the junction left unmatched. Germline V gene sequence: CDR1 LGHNA, CDR2 YSLEER. CDR3 length equals 17 residues.

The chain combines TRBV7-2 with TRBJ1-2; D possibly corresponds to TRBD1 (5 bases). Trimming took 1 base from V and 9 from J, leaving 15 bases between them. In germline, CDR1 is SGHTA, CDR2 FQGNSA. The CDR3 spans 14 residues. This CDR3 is CASSLDSGLGSYTF. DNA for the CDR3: TGTGCCAGCAGCTTAGATTCAGGGTTAGGCAGCTACACCTTC. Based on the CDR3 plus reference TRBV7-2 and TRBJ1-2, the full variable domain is GAGVSQSPSNKVTEKGKDVELRCDPISGHTALYWYRQSLGQGLEFLIYFQGNSAPDKSGLPSDRFSAERTGGSVSTLTIQRTQQEDSAVYLCASSLDSGLGSYTFGSGTRLTVV.

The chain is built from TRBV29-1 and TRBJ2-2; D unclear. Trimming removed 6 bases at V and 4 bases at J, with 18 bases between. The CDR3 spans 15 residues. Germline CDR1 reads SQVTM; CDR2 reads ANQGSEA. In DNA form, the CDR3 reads TGCAGCGTCCGACTCGAGGCCCCCGGCACCGGGGAGCTGTTTTTT. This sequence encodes CSVRLEAPGTGELFF.

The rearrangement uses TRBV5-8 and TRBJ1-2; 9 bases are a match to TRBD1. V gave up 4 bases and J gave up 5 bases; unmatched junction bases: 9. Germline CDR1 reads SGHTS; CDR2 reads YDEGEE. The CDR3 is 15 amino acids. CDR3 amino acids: CASSHPTGGIYGYTF. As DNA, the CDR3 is TGTGCCAGCAGCCACCCGACAGGGGGAATTTATGGCTACACCTTC.

Written as DNA, the CDR3 is TGCAGTGCTAGCATGAGGGAGCCCTACGAGCAGTACTTC. Amino acids: CSASMREPYEQYF. The chain is built from TRBV20-1 and TRBJ2-7, with a tentative D call TRBD2 (5 bases). CDR1 is DFQATT, CDR2 SNEGSKA, per germline (reference sequence). The V end lost 3 bases, the J end lost 2 bases, and 11 bases lay between the germline ends. CDR3 length: 13 amino acids.

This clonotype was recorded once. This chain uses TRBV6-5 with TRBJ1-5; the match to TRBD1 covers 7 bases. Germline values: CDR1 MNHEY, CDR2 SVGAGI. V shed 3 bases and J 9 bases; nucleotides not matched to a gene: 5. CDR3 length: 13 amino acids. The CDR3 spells CASSYTGDPPQHF. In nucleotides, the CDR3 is TGTGCCAGCAGTTATACAGGGGATCCGCCCCAGCATTTT.

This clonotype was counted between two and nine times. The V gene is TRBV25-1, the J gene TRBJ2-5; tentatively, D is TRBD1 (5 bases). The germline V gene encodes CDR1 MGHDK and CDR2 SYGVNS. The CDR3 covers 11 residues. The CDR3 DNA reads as TGTGCAGCTACAGGAAAAGAGACCCAGTACTTC. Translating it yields CAATGKETQYF. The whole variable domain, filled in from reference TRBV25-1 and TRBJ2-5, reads EADIYQTPRYLVIGTGKKITLECSQTMGHDKMYWYQQDPGMELHLIHYSYGVNSTEKGDLSSESTVSRIRTEHFPLTLESARPSHTSQYLCAATGKETQYFGPGTRLLVL.